These 30 T cell receptor beta chains were sequenced from one sample in a study of blood T cell repertoires in COVID-19. Clones were sequenced by immunoSEQ multiplex PCR, and TCRdb holds only the in-frame ones, with some missing. The table lists about 210,000 clones, around 81% of them singletons. Sequenced input: PBMCs or T cells enriched from blood (not recorded which). These receptors originate from a man aged 30-40 years with acute COVID-19.

This chain's CDR3 is CVRSFRGGPHNEQFF. CDR3 in DNA: TGTGTCAGAAGCTTCCGGGGGGGTCCCCACAATGAGCAGTTCTTC. V is TRBV7-5 and J is TRBJ2-1; TRBD2, the table's D call, was not compared with the DNA. TRBV7-5 is a pseudogene. CDR3 size: 15 residues.

The chain combines TRBV11-2 with TRBJ2-7, with TRBD2 matching 7 bases. The CDR3 has 13 residues. Germline trimming cut 1 base from V and 5 bases from J; bases unmatched to any gene: 2. Germline V CDR1 and CDR2: SGHAT, FQNNGV. CDR3 sequence: CASSLGLAHEQYF. The CDR3 nucleotides read TGTGCCAGCAGCTTAGGACTAGCCCACGAGCAGTACTTC.

This clone came up once. The rearrangement links TRBV5-1 to TRBJ2-7, with 8 bases aligning to TRBD2. CDR1 is SGHRS and CDR2 is YFSETQ in the germline V gene. Trimming at V came to 3 bases and at J to 3 bases, leaving 8 bases not matched to a gene. The CDR3 contains 15 residues. This chain's CDR3 is CASSSVGTRSYEQYF. In DNA, the CDR3 is TGCGCCAGCAGCTCGGTGGGGACTAGAAGCTACGAGCAGTACTTC.

This chain uses TRBV7-9 with TRBJ2-7; 7 positions match TRBD1. Germline assignment: CDR1 SEHNR and CDR2 FQNEAQ (reference sequence). CDR3 length equals 14 residues. The V gene end was trimmed by 5 bases and the J gene end by 3 bases; junction bases not matched to a gene: 7. CDR3 sequence: CASSPPTGIYEQYF. CDR3 DNA: TGTGCCAGCAGCCCTCCGACAGGGATCTACGAGCAGTACTTC.

The rearrangement joins TRBV5-1 to TRBJ2-3; 9 bases map to TRBD2. This CDR3 contains 16 residues. V was clipped by 9 bases and J by 2 bases; unmatched bases: 13. Germline V gene lookup returns CDR1 SGHRS and CDR2 YFSETQ. CDR3 amino acids: CATHGGTSLATDTQYF. DNA for the CDR3: TGCGCCACCCACGGAGGGACTAGCCTCGCCACAGATACGCAGTATTTT.

The chain uses TRBV12-3 or TRBV12-4 and TRBJ1-5; D call uncertain. V lost 8 bases to trimming and J lost 7 bases, with 12 bases between them. The CDR3 sequence is 12 residues long. This CDR3 reads CASLLPGQPQHF. The CDR3 coding sequence is TGTGCCAGCCTTCTTCCCGGGCAGCCCCAGCATTTT.

V gene TRBV29-1 combines with J gene TRBJ2-2, with D uncertain. V shed 2 bases and J shed 0 bases, with 10 bases lying between them. From germline, CDR1 is SQVTM and CDR2 ANQGSEA. CDR3 length: 15 amino acids. The CDR3 is CSVETHTSNTGELFF. The CDR3 DNA reads as TGCAGCGTTGAAACCCACACCTCGAACACCGGGGAGCTGTTTTTT.

The V and J genes are TRBV3-1 (or the pseudogene TRBV3-2) and TRBJ2-7, with D possibly being TRBD1 (5 bases). CDR1 is LGHDT, CDR2 YNNKEL, per germline (reference sequence). The CDR3 extends over 13 amino acids. The ends were cut back, 3 bases at V and 5 bases at J, with 11 bases in the middle. The CDR3 sequence is CASSQLGANEQYF. In DNA, the CDR3 is TGTGCCAGCAGCCAGTTAGGGGCAAACGAGCAGTACTTC.

The V call is TRBV6-1, the J call TRBJ2-7; D perhaps matches TRBD1 (6 bases). This CDR3 comprises 15 residues. Germline V lookup: CDR1 MNHNS, CDR2 SASEGT. The V end lost 7 bases, the J end lost 2 bases, and 18 bases lay between the germline ends. CDR3 sequence reads: CASTNANRVAYEQYF. The CDR3, as DNA: TGTGCCAGCACCAACGCCAACAGGGTAGCCTACGAGCAGTACTTC.

The chain recombines TRBV18 with TRBJ2-5; 9 nucleotides agree with TRBD2. V lost 0 bases and J lost 4; bases outside the gene matches: 9. Germline CDR1 and CDR2: KGHSH and LQKENI. The length of the CDR3 is 17 residues. CDR3 amino acids: CASSPPSGGGAGETQYF. The CDR3 bases are TGTGCCAGCTCACCACCTTCGGGCGGGGGGGCCGGAGAGACCCAGTACTTC.

The J gene is TRBJ2-7, the V gene TRBV5-4, with D possibly TRBD2 on 5 matching bases. V was pared by 0 bases and J by 5 bases, with 9 bases between. CDR1 is SGHNT, CDR2 YYREEE, per germline (reference sequence). CDR3 length: 13 amino acids. The CDR3 loop reads CASSLAGIHEQYF. The CDR3 nucleotides read TGTGCCAGCAGCTTGGCGGGGATCCACGAGCAGTACTTC.

The gene calls are TRBV29-1 and TRBJ1-4, with 12 positions matching TRBD1. The length of the CDR3 is 13 residues. J lost 8 bases, V lost 4 bases, and 2 bases had no gene match. Germline assignment: CDR1 SQVTM and CDR2 ANQGSEA. CDR3 in amino acids: CSVAGTGGEKLFF. The CDR3 coding sequence is TGCAGCGTTGCCGGGACAGGGGGCGAAAAACTGTTTTTT.

This clone turned up a few times. This sequence joins TRBV5-4 and TRBJ1-1; 7 positions agree with TRBD1. The CDR3 length is 14 residues. The germline gives CDR1 SGHNT, CDR2 YYREEE (reference sequence). J lost 5 bases, V lost 4 bases, and 8 bases had no gene match. The CDR3 here is CASSPPGRGTEAFF. DNA of the CDR3: TGTGCCAGCAGCCCTCCGGGCAGGGGGACTGAAGCTTTCTTT.

The gene calls are TRBV6-5 and TRBJ2-7, with D perhaps matching TRBD1 (7 bases). The CDR3 covers 12 residues. Trimming shortened V by 6 bases and J by 5 bases, and 11 bases separated the two germline ends. Germline CDR1 MNHEY, CDR2 SVGAGI. CDR3 DNA: TGTGCCAGCAGCCCCAGGGGGGACGAGCAGTACTTC. This translates into CASSPRGDEQYF.

The V and J genes are TRBV19 and TRBJ1-3, with 9 bases fitting TRBD1. The trim removed 4 bases at V and 0 bases at J, leaving 13 bases unmatched. The CDR3 loop spans 19 amino acids. Looked up from germline, CDR1 is LNHDA and CDR2 is SQIVND (reference sequence). CDR3 DNA sequence: TGTGCCAGTAGTACAACTCGTCCCGGGACAGGGAACTCTGGAAACACCATATATTTT. This translates into CASSTTRPGTGNSGNTIYF.

This clone came up once. J is TRBJ1-2 and V is TRBV7-9, with a tentative D call TRBD1 (5 bases). Between the trimmed V and J ends, which lost 8 bases and 6 bases, there was a span of 10 bases. Germline V gene sequence: CDR1 SEHNR, CDR2 FQNEAQ (reference sequence). The CDR3 consists of 11 residues. CDR3 in amino acids: CASRQPDGYTF. The DNA of the CDR3 is TGTGCCAGCCGACAGCCTGATGGCTACACCTTC. Together with reference TRBV7-9 and TRBJ1-2, the CDR3 gives the full variable domain: DTGVSQNPRHKITKRGQNVTFRCDPISEHNRLYWYRQTLGQGPEFLTYFQNEAQLEKSRLLSDRFSAERPKGSFSTLEIQRTEQGDSAMYLCASRQPDGYTFGSGTRLTVV.

The V and J genes are TRBV11-2 and TRBJ1-5; D is unresolved. The CDR3 runs 13 residues. Trimming cost V 3 bases and J 4 bases, with 7 bases left between them. Germline CDR1 is SGHAT and CDR2 is FQNNGV. The chain's CDR3 is CASSLSRNQPQHF. The CDR3 bases are TGTGCCAGCAGCTTGAGCAGGAATCAGCCCCAGCATTTT.

V gene TRBV30 combines with J gene TRBJ1-1; D is unresolved. CDR1 GTSNPN and CDR2 SVGIG come from the germline V gene (reference sequence). The CDR3 has 14 amino acids. V was cut by 0 bases and J by 2 bases, with 10 bases left in between. The CDR3 sequence is CAWSVNSTNTEAFF. CDR3 in DNA: TGTGCCTGGAGTGTAAACAGTACTAACACTGAAGCTTTCTTT.

The CDR3 nucleotides read TGTGCCAGCAGTGGGCCGGGACAGTACTATGGCTACACCTTC. This sequence encodes CASSGPGQYYGYTF. This chain links TRBV2 with TRBJ1-2, with 7 nucleotides matching TRBD1. V lost 4 bases to trimming and J lost 3 bases; unmatched junction nucleotides: 5. Germline V gene sequence: CDR1 SNHLY, CDR2 FYNNEI. The CDR3 consists of 14 residues.

The genes are TRBV4-2 and TRBJ1-2; D remains ambiguous. V lost 0 bases and J lost 6, with 11 bases in between. The CDR3 extends over 14 amino acids. Germline-derived CDR1 and CDR2 are LGHNA and YNFKEQ. CDR3 sequence reads: CASSQDARNDGYTF. The DNA of the CDR3 is TGTGCCAGCAGCCAAGATGCCAGGAACGATGGCTACACCTTC.

This chain joins TRBV5-5 and TRBJ2-7; 7 nucleotides agree with TRBD1. Germline trimming cut 4 bases from V and 0 bases from J; bases unmatched to any gene: 4. The CDR3 extends over 14 amino acids. Germline lookup yields CDR1 SGHKS and CDR2 YYEKEE (reference sequence). The CDR3 spells CASSPGQDSYEQYF. The CDR3 DNA reads as TGTGCCAGCAGCCCTGGACAGGACTCCTACGAGCAGTACTTC.

The rearrangement uses TRBV30 and TRBJ1-1; D ambiguous. The CDR3 is made up of 14 amino acids. The germline gives CDR1 GTSNPN, CDR2 SVGIG (reference sequence). Trimming shortened V by 3 bases and J by 3 bases, and 14 bases separated the two germline ends. The CDR3 bases are TGTGCCTGGAGCGTCTGGGGAGTGGACACTGAAGCTTTCTTT. Translating gives CAWSVWGVDTEAFF.

The gene calls are TRBV9 and TRBJ2-5; tentatively, D is TRBD2 (6 bases). Trimming removed 0 bases from V and 5 bases from J, with 11 bases in between. The CDR3 is made up of 14 amino acids. Germline-derived CDR1 and CDR2 are SGDLS and YYNGEE. CDR3 sequence reads: CASSVAGTSETQYF. CDR3 DNA: TGTGCCAGCAGCGTAGCGGGGACTTCCGAGACCCAGTACTTC. The full variable domain, completed using reference TRBV9 and TRBJ2-5, is DSGVTQTPKHLITATGQRVTLRCSPRSGDLSVYWYQQSLDQGLQFLIQYYNGEERAKGNILERFSAQQFPDLHSELNLSSLELGDSALYFCASSVAGTSETQYFGPGTRLLVL.

Ten or more counts support this clone. This rearrangement joins TRBV2 to TRBJ1-2; a possible D gene is TRBD1 (6 bases). Trimming removed 4 bases at V and 4 bases at J, with 10 bases between. Germline CDR1 and CDR2: SNHLY and FYNNEI. This CDR3 is 13 amino acids long. CDR3 DNA sequence: TGTGCCAGCAGTGGCCAGGGGAGCTATGGCTACACCTTC. This encodes CASSGQGSYGYTF.

About this clone itself: Compared with germline, one end of the junction differs, possibly owing to a read error. The chain recombines TRBV3-1 (or the pseudogene TRBV3-2) with TRBJ1-4, with D maybe TRBD1 (6 bases). The CDR3 extends over 14 amino acids. Germline assignment: CDR1 LGHDT and CDR2 YNNKEL (reference sequence). The CDR3, as DNA: TGTGCCAGCAGCCAAGCAGGGGCTAAAGAAAAACTGTTTTTT. Its protein product is CASSQAGAKEKLFF.

The V and J genes are TRBV7-9 and TRBJ1-6; D uncertain. This CDR3 region has 12 residues. Trimming took 8 bases from V and 9 from J, leaving 11 bases between them. The V gene's germline CDR1 is SEHNR and CDR2 FQNEAQ (reference sequence). CDR3 DNA: TGTGCCAGCTCGGAGGGCGGTTCACCCCTCCACTTT. Its protein product is CASSEGGSPLHF.

J is TRBJ1-1 and V is TRBV28; 8 bases agree with TRBD1. J was trimmed by 1 base and V by 6 bases; bases with no gene match: 4. Germline V lookup: CDR1 MDHEN, CDR2 SYDVKM. CDR3 size: 14 residues. The CDR3 region has the DNA TGTGCCAGCAGCTGGGACAGGACGAACACTGAAGCTTTCTTT. Protein: CASSWDRTNTEAFF.

The chain has TRBV28 and TRBJ1-5; TRBD1 matches 12 bases. CDR1 and CDR2 from the germline V gene are MDHEN and SYDVKM. This CDR3 has 18 amino acids. J gave up 2 bases and V 2 bases, and 7 bases lay outside the gene matches. The CDR3 nucleotides are TGTGCCAGCAGTTTAGGGACAGGGGGCGATCCAGGCAATCAGCCCCAGCATTTT. Its translation: CASSLGTGGDPGNQPQHF.

The chain uses TRBV16 and TRBJ2-1; 15 bases are shared with TRBD2. Germline assignment: CDR1 KGHSY and CDR2 FQNENV. The CDR3 runs 19 residues. J was trimmed by 8 bases and V by 4 bases; bases with no gene match: 15. DNA of the CDR3: TGTGCCAGCAGCCCGCTCGTCCCCGGACTAGCGGGGGGGCAGGATGAGCAGTTCTTC. It yields the protein CASSPLVPGLAGGQDEQFF.

CDR3 loop: CASQQGFSTDTQYF. CDR3 in DNA: TGTGCCAGTCAGCAGGGATTCAGCACAGATACGCAGTATTTT. The chain uses TRBV2 and TRBJ2-3; D might be TRBD1 (5 bases). Germline V gene data show CDR1 as SNHLY and CDR2 as FYNNEI. The length of the CDR3 is 14 residues. V shed 9 bases and J shed 0 bases, with 13 bases lying between them.